Below, one T cell receptor (beta chain) is given with its context. The data were obtained in a study of blood T cell repertoires in COVID-19. Germline V gives CDR1 SGHRS, CDR2 YFSETQ. CDR3 size: 15 residues. Trimming removed 5 bases at V and 3 bases at J, with 15 bases between. In the original processing: The authors estimated nucleated cell counts from reference gene primer amplification. Profiled with immunoSEQ multiplex PCR; TCRdb holds only in-frame clones, not every one. V, J and clone size derive from that table, while D and trimming were established from the DNA sequence. The repertoire holds nearly 250,000 clones, with 86% as singletons.

Sequenced input: peripheral blood. The V and J genes are TRBV5-1 and TRBJ2-1, with a possible D match to TRBD2 (6 bases). This receptor was obtained from a woman aged 55-75 years who had recovered from COVID-19. CDR3 loop: CASRPSEGLYNEQFF. The CDR3 DNA sequence: TGCGCCAGCAGACCCTCGGAGGGCCTCTACAATGAGCAGTTCTTC.